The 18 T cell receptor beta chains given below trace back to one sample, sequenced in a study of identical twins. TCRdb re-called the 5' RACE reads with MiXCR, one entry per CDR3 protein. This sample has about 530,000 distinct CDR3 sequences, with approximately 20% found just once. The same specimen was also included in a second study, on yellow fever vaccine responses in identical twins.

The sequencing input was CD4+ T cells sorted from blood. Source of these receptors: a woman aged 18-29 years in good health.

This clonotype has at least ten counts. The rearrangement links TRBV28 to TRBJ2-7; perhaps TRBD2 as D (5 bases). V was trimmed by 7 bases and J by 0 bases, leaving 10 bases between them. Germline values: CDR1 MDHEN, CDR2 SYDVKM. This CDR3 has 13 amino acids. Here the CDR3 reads CASNVGSSYEQYF. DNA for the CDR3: TGTGCCAGCAACGTAGGGAGCTCCTACGAGCAGTACTTC. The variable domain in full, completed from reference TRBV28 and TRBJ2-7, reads DVKVTQSSRYLVKRTGEKVFLECVQDMDHENMFWYRQDPGLGLRLIYFSYDVKMKEKGDIPEGYSVSREKKERFSLILESASTNQTSMYLCASNVGSSYEQYFGPGTRLTVT.

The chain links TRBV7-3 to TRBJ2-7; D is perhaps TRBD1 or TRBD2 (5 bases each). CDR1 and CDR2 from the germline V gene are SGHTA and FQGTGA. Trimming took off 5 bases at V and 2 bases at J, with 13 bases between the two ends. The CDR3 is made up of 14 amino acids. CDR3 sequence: CASSEGTVTYEQYF. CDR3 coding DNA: TGTGCCAGCAGCGAAGGGACGGTTACCTACGAGCAGTACTTC.

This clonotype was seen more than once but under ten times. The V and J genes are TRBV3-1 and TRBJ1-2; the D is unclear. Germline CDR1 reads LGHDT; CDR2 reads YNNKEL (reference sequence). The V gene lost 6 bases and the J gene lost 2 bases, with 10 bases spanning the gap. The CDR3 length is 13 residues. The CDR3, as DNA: TGTGCCAGCAGTCCGCGGGTAAACTATGGCTACACCTTC. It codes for CASSPRVNYGYTF. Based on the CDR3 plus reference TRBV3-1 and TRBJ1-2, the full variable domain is DTAVSQTPKYLVTQMGNDKSIKCEQNLGHDTMYWYKQDSKKFLKIMFSYNNKELIINETVPNRFSPKSPDKAHLNLHINSLELGDSAVYFCASSPRVNYGYTFGSGTRLTVV.

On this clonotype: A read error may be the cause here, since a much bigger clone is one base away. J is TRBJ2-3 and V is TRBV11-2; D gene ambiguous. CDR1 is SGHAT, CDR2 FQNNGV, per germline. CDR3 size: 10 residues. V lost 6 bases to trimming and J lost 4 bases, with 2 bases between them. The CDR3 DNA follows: TGTGCCAGCAGGGCAGATACGCAGTATTTT. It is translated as CASRADTQYF.

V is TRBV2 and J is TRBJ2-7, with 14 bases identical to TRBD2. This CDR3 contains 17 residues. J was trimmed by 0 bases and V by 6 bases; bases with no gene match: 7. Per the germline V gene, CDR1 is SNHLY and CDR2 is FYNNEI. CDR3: CASRAGTSGRGSYEQYF. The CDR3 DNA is TGTGCCAGCAGGGCCGGGACTAGCGGGAGAGGCTCCTACGAGCAGTACTTC.

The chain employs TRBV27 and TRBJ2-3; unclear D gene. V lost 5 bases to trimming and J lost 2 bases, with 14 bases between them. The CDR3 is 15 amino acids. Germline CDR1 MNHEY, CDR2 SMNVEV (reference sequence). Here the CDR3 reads CASSPFGFPTDTQYF. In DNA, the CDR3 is TGTGCCAGCAGTCCGTTCGGGTTCCCCACAGATACGCAGTATTTT.

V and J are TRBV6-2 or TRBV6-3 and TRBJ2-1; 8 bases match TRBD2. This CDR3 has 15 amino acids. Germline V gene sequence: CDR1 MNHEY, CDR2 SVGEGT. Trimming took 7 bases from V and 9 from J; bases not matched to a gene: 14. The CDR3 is CASKQQRERGGEQFF. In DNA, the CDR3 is TGTGCCAGCAAACAACAGCGGGAGAGGGGGGGTGAGCAGTTCTTC.

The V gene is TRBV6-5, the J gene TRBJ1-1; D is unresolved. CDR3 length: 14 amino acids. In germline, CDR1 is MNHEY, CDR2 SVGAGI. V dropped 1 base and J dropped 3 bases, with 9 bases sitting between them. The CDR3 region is CASSYLQRDTEAFF. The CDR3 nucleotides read TGTGCCAGCAGTTACTTACAAAGGGACACTGAAGCTTTCTTT.

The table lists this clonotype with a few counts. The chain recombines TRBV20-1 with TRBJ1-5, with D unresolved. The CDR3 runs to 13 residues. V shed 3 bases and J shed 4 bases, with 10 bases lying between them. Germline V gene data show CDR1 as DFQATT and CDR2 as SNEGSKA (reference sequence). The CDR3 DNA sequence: TGCAGTGCTAGGGCCGTTCTAAATCAGCCCCAGCATTTT. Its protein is CSARAVLNQPQHF.

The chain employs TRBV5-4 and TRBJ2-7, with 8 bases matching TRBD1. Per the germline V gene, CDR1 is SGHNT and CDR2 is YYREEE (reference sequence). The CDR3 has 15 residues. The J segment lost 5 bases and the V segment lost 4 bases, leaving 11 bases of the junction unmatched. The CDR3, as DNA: TGTGCCAGCAGCCTACCCTTCTCGACAGGGGACGAGCAGTACTTC. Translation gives CASSLPFSTGDEQYF.

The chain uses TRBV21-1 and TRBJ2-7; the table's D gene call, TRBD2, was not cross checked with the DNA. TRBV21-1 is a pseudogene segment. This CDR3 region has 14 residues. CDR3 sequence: CASSKETEDYEQYV. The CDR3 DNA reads TGTGCCAGCAGCAAGGAGACGGAGGATTACGAGCAGTACGTC.

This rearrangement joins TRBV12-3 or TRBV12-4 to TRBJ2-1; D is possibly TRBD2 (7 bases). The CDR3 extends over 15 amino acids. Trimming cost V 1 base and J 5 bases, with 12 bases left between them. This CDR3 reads CASSLEGGAHNEQFF. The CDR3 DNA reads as TGTGCCAGCAGTTTAGAAGGGGGGGCCCACAATGAGCAGTTCTTC.

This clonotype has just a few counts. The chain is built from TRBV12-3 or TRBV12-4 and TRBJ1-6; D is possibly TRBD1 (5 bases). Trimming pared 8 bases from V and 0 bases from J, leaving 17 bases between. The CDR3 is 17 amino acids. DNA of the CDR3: TGTGCCAGCCTACCAGGCGGGGCGGCCTCCTATAATTCACCCCTCCACTTT. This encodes CASLPGGAASYNSPLHF.

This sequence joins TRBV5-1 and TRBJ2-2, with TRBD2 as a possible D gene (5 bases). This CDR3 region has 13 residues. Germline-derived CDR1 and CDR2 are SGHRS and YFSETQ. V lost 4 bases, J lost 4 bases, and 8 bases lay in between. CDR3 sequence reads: CASSLEVTGELFF. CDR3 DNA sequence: TGCGCCAGCAGCCTGGAGGTCACCGGGGAGCTGTTTTTT.

The DNA for the CDR3 is TGTGCCAGCAGTGAAGAGGGACTAGCGGGAGTTAATGAGCAGTTCTTC. Its translation is CASSEEGLAGVNEQFF. The gene calls are TRBV2 and TRBJ2-1; 14 bases map to TRBD2. Germline loops: CDR1 SNHLY, CDR2 FYNNEI. The ends lost 1 base at V and 7 bases at J; junction bases unmatched: 3. CDR3 length: 16 amino acids.

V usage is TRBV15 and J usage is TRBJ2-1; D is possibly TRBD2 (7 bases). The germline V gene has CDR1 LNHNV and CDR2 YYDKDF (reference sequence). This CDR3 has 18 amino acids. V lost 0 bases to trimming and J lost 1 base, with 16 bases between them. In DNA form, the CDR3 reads TGTGCCACCAGCAGAGAGATTCGCGGGGGCCGGTCCTACAATGAGCAGTTCTTC. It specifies CATSREIRGGRSYNEQFF.

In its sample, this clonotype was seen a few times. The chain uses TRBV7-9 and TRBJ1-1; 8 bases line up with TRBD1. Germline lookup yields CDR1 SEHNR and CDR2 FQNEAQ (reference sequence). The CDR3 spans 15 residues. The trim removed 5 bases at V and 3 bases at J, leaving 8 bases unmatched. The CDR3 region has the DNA TGTGCCAGCAGCCCGAGGACAGGGCGGGACACTGAAGCTTTCTTT. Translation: CASSPRTGRDTEAFF.

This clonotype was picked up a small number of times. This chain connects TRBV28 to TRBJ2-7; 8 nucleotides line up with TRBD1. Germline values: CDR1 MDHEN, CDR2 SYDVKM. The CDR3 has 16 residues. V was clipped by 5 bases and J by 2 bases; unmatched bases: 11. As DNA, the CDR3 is TGTGCCAGCAGTACGCGAAGGGACAGGCGCCCCTACGAGCAGTACTTC. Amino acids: CASSTRRDRRPYEQYF.